This T cell receptor beta chain was recovered during a study of blood T cell repertoires in COVID-19. About the research overall: Samples of COVID-19 (acute and convalescent) were obtained from the United States, Italy and Spain.

Germline V gives CDR1 KGHDR, CDR2 SFDVKD. After removal of 3 bases from V and 0 bases from J, the junction contained 1 base not matched to a gene. There are 15 residues in the CDR3. Only in-frame clones appear in the TCRdb table, and some are missing; sequencing was by immunoSEQ multiplex PCR. The sample records some 410,000 clones, approximately 88% being singletons. The age range of participants was about 18 to 95 years, with residence in 20 to 25 US areas. Sequencing was done on a sample of PBMCs or T cells enriched from blood (not recorded which). The clonotype originates from a woman between 25 and 40 years old with acute COVID-19. The genes are TRBV24-1 and TRBJ1-1; 9 nucleotides match TRBD1. CDR3 in DNA: TGTGCCACCAGTGATGGACAGGGGATGAACACTGAAGCTTTCTTT. As protein: CATSDGQGMNTEAFF.